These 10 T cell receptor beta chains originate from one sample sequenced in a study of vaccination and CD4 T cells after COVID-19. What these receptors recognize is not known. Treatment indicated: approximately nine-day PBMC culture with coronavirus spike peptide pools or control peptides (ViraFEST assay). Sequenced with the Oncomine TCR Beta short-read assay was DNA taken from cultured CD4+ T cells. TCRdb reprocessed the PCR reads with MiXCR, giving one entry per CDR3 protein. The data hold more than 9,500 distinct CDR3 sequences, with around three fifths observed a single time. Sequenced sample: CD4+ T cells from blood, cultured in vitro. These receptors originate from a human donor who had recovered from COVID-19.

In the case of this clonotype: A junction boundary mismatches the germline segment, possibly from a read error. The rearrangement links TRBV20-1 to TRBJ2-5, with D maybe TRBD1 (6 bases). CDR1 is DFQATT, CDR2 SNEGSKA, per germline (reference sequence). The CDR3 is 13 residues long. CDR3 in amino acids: CSASLQGGESQYF. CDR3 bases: TGCAGTGCTAGCCTACAGGGCGGAGAGAGCCAGTACTTC.

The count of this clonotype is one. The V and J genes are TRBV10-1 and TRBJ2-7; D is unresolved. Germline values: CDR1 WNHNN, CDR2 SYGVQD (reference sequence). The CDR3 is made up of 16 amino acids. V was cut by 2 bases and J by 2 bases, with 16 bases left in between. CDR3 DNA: TGCGCCAGCAGTGAGGCCCAGGCTACATGCACCTACGAGCAGTACTTC. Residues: CASSEAQATCTYEQYF.

CDR3 nucleotide sequence: TGTGCCAGCAGCCCAATCCGGACGGCCTACGAGCAGTACTTC. This translates into CASSPIRTAYEQYF. This chain uses TRBV11-2 with TRBJ2-7; D is unresolved. The V end was cut by 5 bases, the J end by 2 bases, with 13 bases between. The CDR3 spans 14 residues. Germline V lookup: CDR1 SGHAT, CDR2 FQNNGV. Looking up the rest from reference TRBV11-2 and TRBJ2-7 gives the full variable domain: EAGVAQSPRYKIIEKRQSVAFWCNPISGHATLYWYQQILGQGPKLLIQFQNNGVVDDSQLPKDRFSAERLKGVDSTLKIQPAKLEDSAVYLCASSPIRTAYEQYFGPGTRLTVT.

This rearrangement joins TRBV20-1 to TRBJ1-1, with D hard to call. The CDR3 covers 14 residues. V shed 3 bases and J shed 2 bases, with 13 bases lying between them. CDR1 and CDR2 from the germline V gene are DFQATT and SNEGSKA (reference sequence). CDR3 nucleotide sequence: TGCAGTGCTAGTAAGGGTAGCTTCAACACTGAAGCTTTCTTT. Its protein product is CSASKGSFNTEAFF.

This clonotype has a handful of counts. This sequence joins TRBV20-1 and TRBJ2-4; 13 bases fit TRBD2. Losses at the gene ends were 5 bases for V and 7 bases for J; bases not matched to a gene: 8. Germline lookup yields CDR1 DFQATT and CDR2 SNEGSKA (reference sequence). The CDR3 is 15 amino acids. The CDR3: CSAAGSGLAGNIQYF. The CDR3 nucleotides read TGCAGTGCTGCTGGGTCGGGACTAGCGGGGAACATTCAGTACTTC.

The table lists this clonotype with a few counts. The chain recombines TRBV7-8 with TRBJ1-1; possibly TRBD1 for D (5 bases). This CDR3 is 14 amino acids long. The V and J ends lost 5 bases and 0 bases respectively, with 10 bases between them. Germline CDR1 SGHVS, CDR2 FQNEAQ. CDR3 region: CASSQGRMNTEAFF. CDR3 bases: TGTGCCAGCAGCCAGGGACGGATGAACACTGAAGCTTTCTTT.

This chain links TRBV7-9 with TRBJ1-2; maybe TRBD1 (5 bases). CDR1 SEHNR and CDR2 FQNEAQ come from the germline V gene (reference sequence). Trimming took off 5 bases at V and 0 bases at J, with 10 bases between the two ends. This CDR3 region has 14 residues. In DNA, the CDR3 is TGTGCCAGCAGCGCACAGGCGGCTAACTATGGCTACACCTTC. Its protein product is CASSAQAANYGYTF. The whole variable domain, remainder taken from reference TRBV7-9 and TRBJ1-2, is DTGVSQNPRHKITKRGQNVTFRCDPISEHNRLYWYRQTLGQGPEFLTYFQNEAQLEKSRLLSDRFSAERPKGSFSTLEIQRTEQGDSAMYLCASSAQAANYGYTFGSGTRLTVV.

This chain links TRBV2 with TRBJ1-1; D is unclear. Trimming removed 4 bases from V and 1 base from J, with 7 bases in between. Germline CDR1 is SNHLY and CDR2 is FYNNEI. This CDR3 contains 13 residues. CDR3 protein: CASSVPGNTEAFF. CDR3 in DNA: TGTGCCAGCAGTGTACCAGGGAACACTGAAGCTTTCTTT.

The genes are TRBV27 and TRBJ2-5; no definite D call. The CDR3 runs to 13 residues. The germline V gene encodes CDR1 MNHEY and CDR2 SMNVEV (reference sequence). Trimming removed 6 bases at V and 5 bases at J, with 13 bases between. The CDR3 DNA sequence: TGTGCCAGCAGATACCCCCCAGTGGAGACCCAGTACTTC. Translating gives CASRYPPVETQYF.

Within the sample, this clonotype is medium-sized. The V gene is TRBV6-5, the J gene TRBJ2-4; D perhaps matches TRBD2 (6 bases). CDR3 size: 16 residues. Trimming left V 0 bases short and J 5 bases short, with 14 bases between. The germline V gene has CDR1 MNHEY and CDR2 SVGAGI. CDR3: CASSYSSNQRENIQYF. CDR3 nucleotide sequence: TGTGCCAGCAGTTACTCGAGTAATCAGCGGGAAAACATTCAGTACTTC.